The 31 T cell receptor beta chains presented below share a single source sample, sequenced in a study of human T cells and chemical hapten exposure. Time point here: patch test 1, 2 weeks after DPC sensitization. The treatment is: therapeutic diphenylcyclopropenone sensitization with weekly scalp DPC. TCRdb called the RACE reads again in MiXCR, with one record for every CDR3 protein. The sample has 180,000 or so distinct CDR3 sequences, about a fifth seen once. The sequencing here drew on whole blood, taken in connection with sensitization to the hapten diphenylcyclopropenone (DPC). All receptors come from a woman between 50 and 59 years old with alopecia areata. Some clones in this sample may be carry-over from other donors' samples.

This chain links TRBV3-1 with TRBJ2-5, with 10 bases identical to TRBD2. The CDR3 is made up of 15 amino acids. Germline V gives CDR1 LGHDT, CDR2 YNNKEL (reference sequence). J gave up 7 bases and V 4 bases, and 9 bases lay outside the gene matches. CDR3 DNA sequence: TGTGCCAGCAGCCGAGCGGGAGGGCCCTTCGCGACCCAGTACTTC. Translated, it gives CASSRAGGPFATQYF.

The chain couples TRBV6-2 or TRBV6-3 to TRBJ2-2, with D possibly being TRBD1 (5 bases). Between the trimmed V and J ends, which lost 10 bases and 5 bases, there was a span of 14 bases. CDR1 is MNHEY, CDR2 SVGEGT, per germline. This CDR3 is 13 amino acids long. The CDR3 sequence is CATRPTATGELFF. The CDR3 DNA reads TGTGCCACCCGCCCGACAGCTACCGGGGAGCTGTTTTTT.

This clonotype has a handful of counts. The rearrangement links TRBV29-1 to TRBJ2-7; maybe TRBD2 (5 bases). Germline CDR1 SQVTM, CDR2 ANQGSEA. V shed 6 bases and J shed 3 bases, with 15 bases lying between them. The CDR3 has 13 residues. CDR3 sequence: CSVVSGGGYEQYF. In nucleotides, the CDR3 is TGCAGCGTAGTATCAGGAGGAGGCTACGAGCAGTACTTC.

The chain couples TRBV20-1 to TRBJ1-1, with TRBD1 matching 7 bases. V lost 6 bases and J lost 1; bases outside the gene matches: 11. Germline values: CDR1 DFQATT, CDR2 SNEGSKA (reference sequence). The CDR3 covers 15 residues. CDR3 amino acids: CSANRGFPKNTEAFF. CDR3 bases: TGCAGTGCCAACAGGGGCTTTCCTAAGAACACTGAAGCTTTCTTT.

There are a few counts of this clonotype. This chain joins TRBV12-2 and TRBJ2-4. TRBV12-2 counts as a pseudogene. The CDR3 has 14 amino acids. The CDR3 DNA reads as TGTGCAAGTCGCTTAGGGTGGGGCAAAAACATTCAGTACTTC. It is translated as CASRLGWGKNIQYF.

This clonotype was observed a few times. The CDR3, as DNA: TGTGCCAGCAGTGAATATGGACGCTTTGAAGCTTTCTTT. This translates into CASSEYGRFEAFF. The chain employs TRBV25-1 and TRBJ1-1; no clear D gene. CDR1 and CDR2 from the germline V gene are MGHDK and SYGVNS. The CDR3 totals 13 residues. V was cut by 0 bases and J by 7 bases, with 9 bases left in between. The full variable domain, with the rest looked up from reference TRBV25-1 and TRBJ1-1, is EADIYQTPRYLVIGTGKKITLECSQTMGHDKMYWYQQDPGMELHLIHYSYGVNSTEKGDLSSESTVSRIRTEHFPLTLESARPSHTSQYLCASSEYGRFEAFFGQGTRLTVV.

This clonotype has just a few counts. The chain combines TRBV19 with TRBJ1-5, with no clear D. Between the trimmed V and J ends, which lost 4 bases and 6 bases, there was a span of 10 bases. The CDR3 runs to 13 residues. Germline V CDR1 and CDR2: LNHDA, SQIVND (reference sequence). The CDR3 here is CASSSQKRQPQHF. CDR3 in DNA: TGTGCCAGTAGTAGTCAGAAGCGTCAGCCCCAGCATTTT.

This chain joins TRBV3-1 and TRBJ1-5; no clear D gene. V was clipped by 0 bases and J by 7 bases, with 7 bases between them. The CDR3 covers 13 residues. Germline CDR1 is LGHDT and CDR2 is YNNKEL (reference sequence). CDR3 nucleotide sequence: TGTGCCAGCAGCCAAGATCTGGTGCAGCCCCAGCATTTT. Its protein is CASSQDLVQPQHF.

The CDR3 here is CASSAIGQGRGETQYF. The CDR3, as DNA: TGTGCCAGCAGCGCCATAGGACAGGGAAGGGGGGAGACCCAGTACTTC. The chain employs TRBV5-6 and TRBJ2-5; 8 bases align to TRBD1. The germline gives CDR1 SGHDT, CDR2 YYEEEE. The CDR3 consists of 16 residues. Trimming at V came to 4 bases and at J to 5 bases, leaving 13 bases not matched to a gene.

The chain is built from TRBV6-1 and TRBJ2-3; 10 bases agree with TRBD2. The CDR3 extends over 15 amino acids. J gave up 3 bases and V 5 bases, and 5 bases lay outside the gene matches. The germline V gene has CDR1 MNHNS and CDR2 SASEGT. The CDR3 here is CASSLAGEVTDTQYF. CDR3 sequence (DNA): TGTGCCAGCAGTCTAGCGGGAGAAGTAACAGATACGCAGTATTTT.

This clonotype occurred a few times. V is TRBV20-1 and J is TRBJ1-5, with 7 bases lining up with TRBD1. After removal of 6 bases from V and 0 bases from J, the junction contained 5 bases not matched to a gene. Germline loops: CDR1 DFQATT, CDR2 SNEGSKA (reference sequence). This CDR3 spans 14 amino acids. The DNA for the CDR3 is TGCAGTGCGGCGCAGGGGGTTAGCAATCAGCCCCAGCATTTT. Amino acids: CSAAQGVSNQPQHF.

V gene TRBV5-1 combines with J gene TRBJ2-1; 7 nucleotides align to TRBD2. CDR3 length equals 12 residues. Germline CDR1 is SGHRS and CDR2 is YFSETQ. V was pared by 3 bases and J by 10 bases, with 4 bases of the junction left unmatched. CDR3 residues: CASSWSGDEQFF. The CDR3 region has the DNA TGCGCCAGCAGCTGGAGCGGGGACGAGCAGTTCTTC.

The gene calls are TRBV5-5 and TRBJ1-5; a weak D match, TRBD1 (5 bases). The V end was cut by 0 bases, the J end by 7 bases, with 14 bases between. This CDR3 is built from 15 residues. Germline values: CDR1 SGHKS, CDR2 YYEKEE (reference sequence). CDR3 loop: CASSLEAQGRQPQHF. As DNA, the CDR3 is TGTGCCAGCAGCTTGGAAGCGCAGGGCAGGCAGCCCCAGCATTTT.

CDR3 amino acids: CASSPRPVTGELFF. The CDR3 coding sequence is TGTGCCAGCAGCCCCCGACCTGTCACCGGGGAGCTGTTTTTT. This chain connects TRBV13 to TRBJ2-2; the D is unclear. The CDR3 totals 14 residues. Trimming took 5 bases from V and 4 from J, leaving 11 bases between them. Germline V gene lookup returns CDR1 PRHDT and CDR2 FYEKMQ (reference sequence). The whole variable domain, remainder taken from reference TRBV13 and TRBJ2-2, is AAGVIQSPRHLIKEKRETATLKCYPIPRHDTVYWYQQGPGQDPQFLISFYEKMQSDKGSIPDRFSAQQFSDYHSELNMSSLELGDSALYFCASSPRPVTGELFFGEGSRLTVL.

This chain links TRBV4-1 with TRBJ2-3; maybe TRBD1 (7 bases). The CDR3 loop spans 15 amino acids. Germline CDR1 is MGHRA and CDR2 is YSYEKL. Deletions cut 3 bases from V and 3 bases from J, with 13 bases between. CDR3: CASSQTQGRTDTQYF. The DNA for the CDR3 is TGCGCCAGCAGCCAGACACAGGGGAGGACAGATACGCAGTATTTT.

This clonotype was counted only a few times. V gene TRBV5-1 combines with J gene TRBJ2-4; 15 bases line up with TRBD2. Trimming removed 3 bases from V and 8 bases from J; junction bases left unmatched: 9. CDR3 length: 17 amino acids. CDR1 is SGHRS, CDR2 YFSETQ, per germline. CDR3 sequence (DNA): TGCGCCAGCAGCTCAGGACTAGCGGGAGGGCCGACGGACATTCAGTACTTC. This translates into CASSSGLAGGPTDIQYF.

V usage is TRBV6-4 and J usage is TRBJ2-2; no reliable D call. From germline, CDR1 is MRHNA and CDR2 SNTAGT. The CDR3 sequence is 14 residues long. With 6 bases removed from V and 2 bases from J, the gap between germline ends came to 10 bases. Written as DNA, the CDR3 is TGTGCCAGCAGCCCTACAGTTAACACCGGGGAGCTGTTTTTT. It yields the protein CASSPTVNTGELFF.

The chain uses TRBV6-4 and TRBJ1-5, with D tentatively TRBD1 (6 bases). CDR3 length: 13 amino acids. The V end was cut by 10 bases, the J end by 9 bases, with 19 bases between. Germline loops: CDR1 MRHNA, CDR2 SNTAGT. The CDR3 nucleotides are TGTGCCACCCCGCGCCGGGGGCCAGGGCCCCAGCATTTT. Its protein is CATPRRGPGPQHF.

The chain carries TRBV7-9 and TRBJ2-7, with 8 bases aligning to TRBD2. The CDR3 consists of 15 residues. From germline, CDR1 is SEHNR and CDR2 FQNEAQ (reference sequence). Unmatched junction bases numbered 4, after V lost 3 bases and J lost 0 bases. The CDR3 here is CASSFGLADSYEQYF. The CDR3 nucleotides are TGTGCCAGCAGCTTCGGACTAGCAGACTCCTACGAGCAGTACTTC.

The chain carries TRBV7-9 and TRBJ2-4; 8 bases fit TRBD1. Per the germline V gene, CDR1 is SEHNR and CDR2 is FQNEAQ (reference sequence). Germline trimming cut 5 bases from V and 0 bases from J; bases unmatched to any gene: 18. This CDR3 is built from 20 residues. CDR3 nucleotide sequence: TGTGCCAGCAGCCCCGGACGGACAGGGCTGTCTGGGGGAGCCAAAAACATTCAGTACTTC. Its protein is CASSPGRTGLSGGAKNIQYF.

This clonotype was counted between two and nine times. The chain links TRBV29-1 to TRBJ1-3, with D possibly TRBD1 on 6 matching bases. This CDR3 contains 13 residues. CDR1 is SQVTM and CDR2 is ANQGSEA in the germline V gene. Trimming pared 6 bases from V and 2 bases from J, leaving 11 bases between. CDR3 bases: TGCAGCGTCACAGGGAATCCTGGAAACACCATATATTTT. Encoded protein: CSVTGNPGNTIYF.

A few counts support this clonotype. This chain uses TRBV6-2 or TRBV6-3 with TRBJ2-7; D ambiguous. Germline CDR1 and CDR2: MNHEY and SVGEGT. The CDR3 is 16 amino acids. V dropped 3 bases and J dropped 3 bases, with 18 bases sitting between them. CDR3 coding DNA: TGTGCCAGCAGTTATACAGAACCCGATTACAACTACGAGCAGTACTTC. The encoded protein is CASSYTEPDYNYEQYF.

This rearrangement joins TRBV11-1 to TRBJ1-1; TRBD1 might be the D (5 bases). The CDR3 runs 13 residues. Trimming left V 4 bases short and J 7 bases short, with 13 bases between. CDR1 is SGHAT, CDR2 FQDESV, per germline (reference sequence). The CDR3 coding sequence is TGTGCCAGCAGCTCAACCCTCGGGGGTGAAGCTTTCTTT. Protein: CASSSTLGGEAFF.

This clonotype occurred once. The chain employs TRBV7-2 and TRBJ1-1; 7 nucleotides line up with TRBD1. The J segment lost 0 bases and the V segment lost 4 bases, leaving 11 bases of the junction unmatched. Germline V gene sequence: CDR1 SGHTA, CDR2 FQGNSA. This CDR3 contains 17 residues. In nucleotides, the CDR3 is TGTGCCAGCAGCTGGGGCGGAGGGGGCATTATGAACACTGAAGCTTTCTTT. This translates into CASSWGGGGIMNTEAFF.

V is TRBV7-9 and J is TRBJ1-2, with 8 bases identical to TRBD1. The V and J ends lost 6 bases and 2 bases, in that order; junction bases with no gene match: 11. Germline CDR1 reads SEHNR; CDR2 reads FQNEAQ (reference sequence). The CDR3 is 16 residues long. CDR3 bases: TGTGCCAGCAGTCCGTCGGGACAGGTTATCAACTATGGCTACACCTTC. As protein: CASSPSGQVINYGYTF.

This chain joins TRBV28 and TRBJ2-3; TRBD2 aligns across 8 bases. This CDR3 has 18 residues. Germline CDR1 is MDHEN and CDR2 is SYDVKM. The trim removed 1 base at V and 0 bases at J, leaving 9 bases unmatched. The CDR3 region is CASSLFAGGLSSTDTQYF. CDR3 sequence (DNA): TGTGCCAGCAGTTTATTTGCGGGAGGACTTTCTAGCACAGATACGCAGTATTTT.

The CDR3 reads CATRDRIMNTEAFF. In DNA form, the CDR3 reads TGTGCCACTCGGGACAGAATCATGAACACTGAAGCTTTCTTT. The chain links TRBV10-3 to TRBJ1-1; 7 bases map to TRBD1. V lost 10 bases and J lost 0; bases outside the gene matches: 8. CDR1 and CDR2 from the germline V gene are ENHRY and SYGVKD. The CDR3 extends over 14 amino acids.

The chain combines TRBV12-3 or TRBV12-4 with TRBJ1-6, with D uncertain. V gave up 6 bases and J gave up 10 bases, with 13 bases separating them. CDR3 length: 13 residues. In DNA, the CDR3 is TGTGCCAGCAGACGTAGGGAGCGATCACCCCTCCACTTT. The encoded protein is CASRRRERSPLHF.

The rearrangement joins TRBV6-4 to TRBJ2-1; the match to TRBD2 covers 8 bases. The CDR3 covers 14 residues. V lost 5 bases to trimming and J lost 8 bases; unmatched junction nucleotides: 8. CDR1 and CDR2 from the germline V gene are MRHNA and SNTAGT. The CDR3 is CASSLAGKGDEQFF. In DNA, the CDR3 is TGTGCCAGCAGTTTAGCGGGAAAGGGCGATGAGCAGTTCTTC.

The rearrangement joins TRBV11-3 to TRBJ2-2; a weak D match, TRBD2 (5 bases). The V end lost 0 bases, the J end lost 1 base, and 15 bases lay between the germline ends. The germline CDR1 and CDR2 sequences are SGHNT and YENEEA. This CDR3 comprises 18 residues. In DNA form, the CDR3 reads TGTGCCAGCAGCTTAGAGTCCTCCCCAGCGGAGAACACCGGGGAGCTGTTTTTT. Translated, it gives CASSLESSPAENTGELFF.

This clonotype came up many times. The V call is TRBV20-1, the J call TRBJ2-5; maybe TRBD2 (5 bases). CDR3 length equals 12 residues. Germline V CDR1 and CDR2: DFQATT, SNEGSKA (reference sequence). The ends were cut back, 4 bases at V and 3 bases at J, with 9 bases in the middle. The CDR3 spells CSANLAEETQYF. The CDR3 bases are TGCAGTGCTAACCTAGCTGAAGAGACCCAGTACTTC.